The next 9 T cell receptor beta chains were all read from a single sample in a study of T cells expressing NK-cell markers. TCRdb reprocessed the 5' RACE reads, keeping one entry per CDR3 protein, no DNA. The sample table includes roughly 350,000 distinct CDR3 sequences. Sequenced sample: blood T cells: a sorted CD56 or NKG2C T cell subset, CD4+ or CD8+ T cells, or bulk PBMC T cells (not recorded which). The receptors originated from a man aged 18 to 69 in good health.

This sequence joins TRBV5-5 and TRBJ2-2; TCRdb lists TRBD2, though no DNA is available to test this call. Germline loops: CDR1 SGHKS, CDR2 YYEKEE (reference sequence). CDR3 length equals 15 residues. The CDR3 reads CASSPRTSGTGELFF.

The chain couples TRBV27 to TRBJ1-6; TCRdb's D gene call, TRBD1, goes unchecked for lack of DNA. The CDR3 sequence is 13 residues long. Germline CDR1 MNHEY, CDR2 SMNVEV (reference sequence). The chain's CDR3 is CASGRQGVSPLHF.

The chain links TRBV14 to TRBJ2-1; there is no DNA to check the TCRdb D call of TRBD2. The CDR3 has 15 residues. Germline V lookup: CDR1 SGHDN, CDR2 FVKESK. The chain's CDR3 is CASSRTSGVNNEQFF.

J is TRBJ2-7 and V is TRBV9; TCRdb's D gene call, TRBD2, goes unchecked for lack of DNA. There are 13 residues in the CDR3. Germline V gene sequence: CDR1 SGDLS, CDR2 YYNGEE. CDR3 region: CASSPAEGPNQYF.

The chain employs TRBV20-1 and TRBJ2-7; TCRdb names TRBD2, which stays unverified in the absence of DNA. The CDR3 consists of 14 residues. The germline V gene has CDR1 DFQATT and CDR2 SNEGSKA (reference sequence). CDR3 sequence reads: CSARGERLTYEQYF.

CDR3 sequence reads: CASSLTSTSGGRLFF. V gene TRBV7-3 combines with J gene TRBJ2-2; TCRdb's D call, TRBD2, is unchecked because there is no DNA. The CDR3 length is 15 residues. CDR1 SGHTA and CDR2 FQGTGA come from the germline V gene.

CDR3 loop: CASSQTELTYSPLHF. This sequence joins TRBV5-6 and TRBJ1-6; TCRdb proposes TRBD1, but this gene call is untestable without DNA. The length of the CDR3 is 15 residues. In germline, CDR1 is SGHDT, CDR2 YYEEEE.

This rearrangement joins TRBV20-1 to TRBJ1-2; TCRdb outputs TRBD1, but without DNA this stays unchecked. Germline assignment: CDR1 DFQATT and CDR2 SNEGSKA (reference sequence). CDR3 length: 15 amino acids. The CDR3 loop is CSARDSGGANYGYTF.

The rearrangement links TRBV7-2 to TRBJ1-2; TCRdb gives TRBD1 as the D gene, but with no DNA this cannot be confirmed. Germline CDR1 is SGHTA and CDR2 is FQGNSA. CDR3 length equals 14 residues. CDR3 sequence reads: CASSSTGMGYGYTF.